A selection of T cell receptor beta chains follows, all from one sample in a study of PD-1 blockade in mismatch repair-deficient tumors. Method: immunoSEQ multiplex PCR; TCRdb's copy keeps in-frame clones and lacks some. The sample lists tens of thousands of clones; less than 85% were seen once. The source material was PBMCs, sampled before pembrolizumab treatment. The receptors originated from an adult with mismatch repair-deficient cancer. Both conserved end residues are trimmed from each CDR3. Each record gives: D gene, V gene, CDR3 protein. The D gene is left open where the match is weak.

TRBD1 TRBV9 ASSVDAGTEYYGYT
- TRBV6-6 ASSYGGDLSYEQY
TRBD2 TRBV29-1 SVVAGGRGETQY
TRBD1 TRBV30 ACPAIHRQGGYT
TRBD1 TRBV27 ASSPRDRGGQETQY
TRBD2 TRBV9 ASSVGGVAGVVDTQY
TRBD1 TRBV10-2 ASSGGQGTDTQY
TRBD2 TRBV7-9 ASSLARPASGRANEQF
TRBD1 TRBV5-4 ASSKTGGANSGANVLT
- TRBV6-1 ASSAAGNSYEQY
TRBD1 TRBV28 ASSTPPRQGQGQPQH
TRBD2 TRBV19 ATQLAGGSSYEQY
TRBD2 TRBV5-4 ASSLGGASGLYEQY
TRBD2 TRBV5-1 ASSEGTSGQETQY
TRBD2 TRBV28 ASRRGTSGRANEQF
- TRBV27 ASSLSGDIYNEQF
TRBD2 TRBV7-9 ASTRGVGSYEQY
- TRBV5-1 ASSVAGKGGYT
- TRBV27 ASSLGSGFGYT
- TRBV4-2 ASSLSRTGELF
- TRBV19 ASSISDRGGSGNTIY
- TRBV6-1 ASSAFETGGETQY
TRBD1 TRBV5-5 ASSSVTGVETQY
- TRBV20-1 SARLVYEQY
TRBD1 TRBV2 ASNLDRAGNTIY
- TRBV6-6 ASSYSSNTGELF
- TRBV14 ASSQGTVYGYT
TRBD2 TRBV9 ASSGLAGRTYNEQF
TRBD2 TRBV2 ASSGLAGYNEQF
- TRBV9 ASSVHMAAFDGYT
TRBD1 TRBV28 ASSLRATGARAF
- TRBV6-7 ASGGINEKLF